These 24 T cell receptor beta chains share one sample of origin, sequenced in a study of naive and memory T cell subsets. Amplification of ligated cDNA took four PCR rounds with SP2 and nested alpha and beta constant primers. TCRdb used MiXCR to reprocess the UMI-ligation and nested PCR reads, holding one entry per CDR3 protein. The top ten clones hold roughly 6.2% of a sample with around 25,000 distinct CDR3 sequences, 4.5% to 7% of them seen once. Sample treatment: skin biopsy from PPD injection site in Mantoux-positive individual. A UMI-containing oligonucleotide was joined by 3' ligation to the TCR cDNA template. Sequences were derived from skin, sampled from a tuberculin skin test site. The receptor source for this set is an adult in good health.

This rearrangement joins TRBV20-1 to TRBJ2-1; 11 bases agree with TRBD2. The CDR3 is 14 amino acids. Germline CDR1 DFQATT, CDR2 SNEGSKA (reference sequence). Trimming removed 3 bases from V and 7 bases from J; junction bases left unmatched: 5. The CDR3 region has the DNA TGCAGTGCTAGCCTACTAGCGGGGGTAAATGAGCAGTTCTTC. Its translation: CSASLLAGVNEQFF.

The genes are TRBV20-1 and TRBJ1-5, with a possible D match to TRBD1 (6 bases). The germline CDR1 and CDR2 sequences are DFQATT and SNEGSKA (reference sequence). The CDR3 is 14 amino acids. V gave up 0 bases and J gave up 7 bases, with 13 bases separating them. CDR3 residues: CSARDGAGEQPQHF. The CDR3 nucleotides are TGCAGTGCTAGAGATGGGGCAGGGGAACAGCCCCAGCATTTT.

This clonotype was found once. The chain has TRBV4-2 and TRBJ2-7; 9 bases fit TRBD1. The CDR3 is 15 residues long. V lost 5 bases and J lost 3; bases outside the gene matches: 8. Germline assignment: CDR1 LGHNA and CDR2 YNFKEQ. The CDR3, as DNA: TGTGCCAGCAGCTCCCCGGGACAGGGAGTCTACGAGCAGTACTTC. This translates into CASSSPGQGVYEQYF.

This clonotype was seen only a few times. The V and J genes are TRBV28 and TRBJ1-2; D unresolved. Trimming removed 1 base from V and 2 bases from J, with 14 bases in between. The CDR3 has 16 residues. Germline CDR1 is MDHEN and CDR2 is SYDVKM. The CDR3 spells CASSLFQDSQNYGYTF. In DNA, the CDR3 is TGTGCCAGCAGTTTATTTCAGGACTCCCAGAACTATGGCTACACCTTC.

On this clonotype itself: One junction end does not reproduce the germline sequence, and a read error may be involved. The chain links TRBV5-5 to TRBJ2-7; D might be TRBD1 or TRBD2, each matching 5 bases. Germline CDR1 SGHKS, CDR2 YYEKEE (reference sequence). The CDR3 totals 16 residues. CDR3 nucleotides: TGTGTCAGCAGCTTGGACTGGGGGAACAGCCTTTACGAGCAGTACTTC. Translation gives CVSSLDWGNSLYEQYF.

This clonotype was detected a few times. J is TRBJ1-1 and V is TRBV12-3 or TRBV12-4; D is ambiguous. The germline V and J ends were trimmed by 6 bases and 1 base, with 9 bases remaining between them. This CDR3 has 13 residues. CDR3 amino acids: CASSILENTEAFF. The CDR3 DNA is TGTGCCAGCAGCATATTGGAGAACACTGAAGCTTTCTTT.

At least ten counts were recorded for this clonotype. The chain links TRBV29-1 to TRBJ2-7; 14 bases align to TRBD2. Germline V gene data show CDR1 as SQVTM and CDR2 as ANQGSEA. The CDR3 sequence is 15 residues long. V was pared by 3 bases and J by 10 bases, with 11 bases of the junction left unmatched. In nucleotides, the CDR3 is TGCAGCGTTGACGACCGACAGGGACTAGCGGGAGTTCAGTACTTC. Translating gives CSVDDRQGLAGVQYF.

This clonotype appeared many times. The CDR3 sequence: CASSLPGGGANTGELFF. CDR3 nucleotide sequence: TGCGCCAGCAGCCTTCCTGGAGGGGGCGCGAACACCGGGGAGCTGTTTTTT. The genes are TRBV4-1 and TRBJ2-2; the D gene is possibly TRBD1 (7 bases). The CDR3 consists of 17 residues. Germline V gene data show CDR1 as MGHRA and CDR2 as YSYEKL. The V and J ends lost 4 bases and 0 bases respectively, with 15 bases between them.

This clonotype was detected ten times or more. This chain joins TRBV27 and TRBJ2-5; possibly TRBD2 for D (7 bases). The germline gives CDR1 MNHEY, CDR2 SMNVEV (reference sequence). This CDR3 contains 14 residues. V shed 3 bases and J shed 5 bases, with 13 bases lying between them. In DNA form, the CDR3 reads TGTGCCAGCAGTTTTGGGGGGGCGAGGGAGACCCAGTACTTC. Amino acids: CASSFGGARETQYF.

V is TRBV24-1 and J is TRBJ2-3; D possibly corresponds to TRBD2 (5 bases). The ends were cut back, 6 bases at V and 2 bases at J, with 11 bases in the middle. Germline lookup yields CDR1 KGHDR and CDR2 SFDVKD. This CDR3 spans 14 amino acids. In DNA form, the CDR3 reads TGTGCCACCAGTTCTCGGGATTACACAGATACGCAGTATTTT. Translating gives CATSSRDYTDTQYF.

This chain's CDR3 is CASSPGQGGSPLHF. The CDR3 nucleotides are TGTGCCAGCAGTCCCGGACAGGGCGGTTCACCCCTCCACTTT. The chain recombines TRBV6-1 with TRBJ1-6; the match to TRBD1 covers 8 bases. V lost 5 bases to trimming and J lost 9 bases; unmatched junction nucleotides: 6. This CDR3 has 14 amino acids. CDR1 is MNHNS, CDR2 SASEGT, per germline.

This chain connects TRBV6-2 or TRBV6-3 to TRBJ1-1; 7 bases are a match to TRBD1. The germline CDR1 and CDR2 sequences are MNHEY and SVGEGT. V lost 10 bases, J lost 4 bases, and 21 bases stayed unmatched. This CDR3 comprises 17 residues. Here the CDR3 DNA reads TGTGCCACCAAACTTTTCTCGGGAAGACAGGGTCGCACTGAAGCTTTCTTT. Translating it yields CATKLFSGRQGRTEAFF.

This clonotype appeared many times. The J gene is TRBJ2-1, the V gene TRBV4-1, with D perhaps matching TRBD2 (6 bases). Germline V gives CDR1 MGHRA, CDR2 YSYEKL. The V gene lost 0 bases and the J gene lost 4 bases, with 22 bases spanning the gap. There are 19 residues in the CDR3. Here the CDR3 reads CASSQDRVRGQGLYNEQFF. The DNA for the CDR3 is TGCGCCAGCAGCCAAGATAGAGTCCGAGGGCAGGGACTTTACAATGAGCAGTTCTTC.

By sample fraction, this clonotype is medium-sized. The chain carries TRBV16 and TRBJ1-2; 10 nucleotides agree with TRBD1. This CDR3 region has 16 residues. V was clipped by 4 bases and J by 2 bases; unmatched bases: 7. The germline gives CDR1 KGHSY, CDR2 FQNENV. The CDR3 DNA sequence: TGTGCCAGCAGCCGACAGGGGGCGCGGATAAACTATGGCTACACCTTC. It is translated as CASSRQGARINYGYTF.

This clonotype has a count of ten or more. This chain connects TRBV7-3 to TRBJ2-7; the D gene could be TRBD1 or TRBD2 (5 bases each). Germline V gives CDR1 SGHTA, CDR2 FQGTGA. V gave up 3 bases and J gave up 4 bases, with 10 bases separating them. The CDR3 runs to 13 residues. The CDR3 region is CASSFGDRYEQYF. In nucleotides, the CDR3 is TGTGCCAGCAGCTTCGGGGACCGGTACGAGCAGTACTTC.

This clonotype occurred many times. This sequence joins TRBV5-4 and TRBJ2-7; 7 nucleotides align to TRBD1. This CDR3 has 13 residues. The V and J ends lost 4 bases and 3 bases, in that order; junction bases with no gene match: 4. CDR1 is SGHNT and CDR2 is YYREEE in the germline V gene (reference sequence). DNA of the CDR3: TGTGCCAGCAGCCCGGGACAGCACTACGAGCAGTACTTC. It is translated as CASSPGQHYEQYF.

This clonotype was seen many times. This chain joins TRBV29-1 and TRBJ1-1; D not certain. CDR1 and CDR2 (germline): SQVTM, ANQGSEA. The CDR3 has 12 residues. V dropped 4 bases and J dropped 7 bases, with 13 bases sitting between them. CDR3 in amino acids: CSVVLPGLEAFF. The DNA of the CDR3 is TGCAGCGTTGTCCTTCCTGGGCTTGAAGCTTTCTTT.

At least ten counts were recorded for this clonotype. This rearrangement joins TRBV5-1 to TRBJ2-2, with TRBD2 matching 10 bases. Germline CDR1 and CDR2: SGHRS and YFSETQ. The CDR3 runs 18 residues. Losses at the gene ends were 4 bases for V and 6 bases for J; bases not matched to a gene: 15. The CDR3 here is CASSIKPTSGTMAGELFF. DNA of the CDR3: TGCGCCAGCAGCATAAAACCTACTAGCGGGACGATGGCCGGGGAGCTGTTTTTT.

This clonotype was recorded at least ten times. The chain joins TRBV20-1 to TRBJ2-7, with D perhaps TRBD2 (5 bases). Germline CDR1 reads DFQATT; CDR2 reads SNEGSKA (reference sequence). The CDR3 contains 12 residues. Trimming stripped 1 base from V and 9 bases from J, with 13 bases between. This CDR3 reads CSARGASGPQYF. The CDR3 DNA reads TGCAGTGCTAGAGGGGCGAGCGGACCGCAGTACTTC.

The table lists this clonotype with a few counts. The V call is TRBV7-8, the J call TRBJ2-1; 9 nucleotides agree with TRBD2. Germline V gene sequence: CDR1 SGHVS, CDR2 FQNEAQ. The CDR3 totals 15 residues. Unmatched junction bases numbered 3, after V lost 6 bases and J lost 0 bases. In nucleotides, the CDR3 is TGTGCCAGCAGGACTAGCGGAACCTCCTACAATGAGCAGTTCTTC. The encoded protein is CASRTSGTSYNEQFF.

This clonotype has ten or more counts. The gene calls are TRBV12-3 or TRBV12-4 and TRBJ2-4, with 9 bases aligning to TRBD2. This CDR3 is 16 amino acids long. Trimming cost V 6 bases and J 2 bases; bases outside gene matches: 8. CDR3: CASRDSGSGPKNIQYF. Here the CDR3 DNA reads TGTGCCAGCAGGGATAGCGGGAGCGGACCCAAAAACATTCAGTACTTC.

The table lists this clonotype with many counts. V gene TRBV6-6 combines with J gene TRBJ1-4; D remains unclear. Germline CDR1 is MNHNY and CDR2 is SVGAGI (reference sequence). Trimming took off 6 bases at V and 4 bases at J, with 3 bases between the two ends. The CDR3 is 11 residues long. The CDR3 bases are TGTGCCAGCAGGCTTAATGAAAAACTGTTTTTT. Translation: CASRLNEKLFF.

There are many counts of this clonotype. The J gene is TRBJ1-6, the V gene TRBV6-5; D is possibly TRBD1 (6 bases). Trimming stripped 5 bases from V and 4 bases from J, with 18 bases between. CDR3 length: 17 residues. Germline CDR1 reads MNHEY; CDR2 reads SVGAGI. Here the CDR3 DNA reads TGTGCCAGCAGTCGATTCTCTGGACAGAATTATAATTCACCCCTCCACTTT. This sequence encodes CASSRFSGQNYNSPLHF.

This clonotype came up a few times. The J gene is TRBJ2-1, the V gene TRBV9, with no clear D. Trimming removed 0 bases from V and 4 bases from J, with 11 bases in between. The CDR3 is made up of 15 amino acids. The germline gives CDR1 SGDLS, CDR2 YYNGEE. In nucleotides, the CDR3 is TGTGCCAGCAGCGTAGGGTCCCTGGCGTACAATGAGCAGTTCTTC. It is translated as CASSVGSLAYNEQFF.